The entry that follows covers one TCR beta chain sequence. Its cognate antigen is unknown. Incorporated into the TCR beta cDNA libraries were unique molecular identifiers, which served to reduce PCR and sequencing biases. TCRdb redid the calling of the PCR reads with MiXCR, one entry per CDR3 protein. The sample lists some 800,000 distinct CDR3 sequences; 46% were seen once. The length of the CDR3 is 13 residues. V was pared by 0 bases and J by 5 bases, with 6 bases between. Looked up from germline, CDR1 is SGHTA and CDR2 is FQGNSA. The data stem from a study of post-analysis software for immune sequencing data. For the study at large: Several disease courses (relapsing-remitting, secondary progressive and progressive-relapsing) of multiple sclerosis were included.

Whole-study findings and limits: There was significantly lower normalized Chao1 diversity in multiple sclerosis patients than in controls. Controls had lower frequencies than patients of five TRBV segments, which included TRBV5-6, TRBV5-1 and TRBV20-1.

The origin of this receptor is a girl aged 10-17 years with multiple sclerosis. Sequenced material: blood. This chain links TRBV7-2 with TRBJ2-3, with D possibly TRBD1 on 5 matching bases. CDR3 DNA: TGTGCCAGCAGCTTAGCGCAGGGAGATACGCAGTATTTT. This codes for CASSLAQGDTQYF.